The clone carrying this TCR beta chain was observed a single time. Its antigen is unknown. Germline-derived CDR1 and CDR2 are MNHNS and SASEGT. V was clipped by 6 bases and J by 5 bases, with 11 bases between them. There are 13 residues in the CDR3. This sample was taken from a study of STAT5B mutations in CD4+ large granular lymphocyte leukemia. Study information: Among healthy donors, a particular HLA allele went with more CDR3 'QG' motifs. Findings of the study overall: Top patient clones used TRBV06 genes more often: 8/27 versus 2/35 in controls. Approximately 25% of private leukemic clonotypes occurred rarely in other patients' non-leukemic repertoires.

The assay was run at survey level. Using immunoSEQ multiplex PCR, the repertoire was profiled, and TCRdb retains in-frame clones only, with some absent. Of fewer than 40,000 clones in the sample, roughly 82% were seen once. This receptor was identified in a human donor in good health. This chain links TRBV6-1 with TRBJ1-5; D gene ambiguous. Material for sequencing was CD4+ T cells from blood buffy coats. The CDR3 DNA follows: TGTGCCAGCAGCGAGGCCTGGGATCAGCCCCAGCATTTT. This codes for CASSEAWDQPQHF.